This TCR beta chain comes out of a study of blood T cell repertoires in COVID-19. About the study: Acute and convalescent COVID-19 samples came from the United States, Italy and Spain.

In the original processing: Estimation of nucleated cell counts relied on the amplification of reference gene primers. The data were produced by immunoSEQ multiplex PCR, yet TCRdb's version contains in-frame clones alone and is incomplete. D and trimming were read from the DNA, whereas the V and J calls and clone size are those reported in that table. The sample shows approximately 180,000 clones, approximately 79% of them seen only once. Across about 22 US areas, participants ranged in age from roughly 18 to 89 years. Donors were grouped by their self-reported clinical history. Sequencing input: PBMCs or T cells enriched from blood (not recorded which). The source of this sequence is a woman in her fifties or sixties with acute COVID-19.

CDR3 DNA: TGTGCCAGCAGTTTCCTAGGGAGGGGTATGGCCCAGCATTTT. Its translation is CASSFLGRGMAQHF. The V call is TRBV27, the J call TRBJ1-5; a weak D match, TRBD1 (5 bases). The CDR3 loop spans 14 amino acids. The germline V gene encodes CDR1 MNHEY and CDR2 SMNVEV (reference sequence). Trimming took 3 bases from V and 11 from J, leaving 17 bases between them.